The 13 T cell receptor beta chains given below trace back to one sample, sequenced in a study of cytomegalovirus exposure and HLA in healthy donors. The PCR employed 60 Vbeta primers together with 13 Jbeta primers. TCRdb's table, derived via immunoSEQ multiplex PCR, lists solely in-frame clones and lacks some. The sample yields 150,000 to 200,000 clones, approximately 78% seen once. Material for sequencing was PBMCs. Receptor source: a woman aged 18-35 years in good health and CMV-seronegative.

The rearrangement joins TRBV6-1 to TRBJ1-6; D is perhaps TRBD1 (5 bases). Germline V gives CDR1 MNHNS, CDR2 SASEGT. The V and J ends lost 4 bases and 1 base respectively, with 11 bases between them. This CDR3 region has 16 residues. This CDR3 is CASSAAGTSYNSPLHF. CDR3 in DNA: TGTGCCAGCAGTGCAGCCGGGACTTCCTATAATTCACCCCTCCACTTT.

This chain links TRBV6-6 with TRBJ2-3, with TRBD2 matching 8 bases. After removal of 5 bases from V and 0 bases from J, the junction contained 4 bases not matched to a gene. CDR1 and CDR2 (germline): MNHNY, SVGAGI (reference sequence). This CDR3 comprises 15 residues. CDR3 nucleotide sequence: TGTGCCAGCAGTAACGGGGGGGCTAGCACAGATACGCAGTATTTT. It translates to CASSNGGASTDTQYF.

J is TRBJ2-2 and V is TRBV27, with 9 bases lining up with TRBD2. V was pared by 3 bases and J by 7 bases, with 9 bases of the junction left unmatched. CDR3 length: 16 residues. CDR1 and CDR2 from the germline V gene are MNHEY and SMNVEV (reference sequence). The CDR3 coding sequence is TGTGCCAGCAGTTTGGGGCGGGAGGGGTCCGGCGGGGAGCTGTTTTTT. This codes for CASSLGREGSGGELFF.

The chain joins TRBV10-3 to TRBJ1-2; D uncertain. Germline V lookup: CDR1 ENHRY, CDR2 SYGVKD. V shed 3 bases and J shed 2 bases, with 10 bases lying between them. This CDR3 comprises 14 residues. The CDR3 nucleotides are TGTGCCATCAGTGAACAACAGCCGAACTATGGCTACACCTTC. This translates into CAISEQQPNYGYTF.

This chain connects TRBV2 to TRBJ2-3; 7 bases are a match to TRBD2. Germline V lookup: CDR1 SNHLY, CDR2 FYNNEI. With 6 bases clipped from V and 2 bases from J, the junction kept 14 bases outside the gene matches. The CDR3 sequence is 17 residues long. This CDR3 reads CASRGALQRGFTDTQYF. The CDR3 coding sequence is TGTGCCAGCAGGGGAGCCCTTCAGCGGGGCTTCACAGATACGCAGTATTTT.

CDR3 sequence: CASSLGASGRVGGQETQYF. In DNA, the CDR3 is TGCGCCAGCAGCTTGGGGGCCAGCGGGAGGGTCGGGGGCCAAGAGACCCAGTACTTC. The chain joins TRBV5-1 to TRBJ2-5; the match to TRBD2 covers 10 bases. CDR3 length equals 19 residues. With 0 bases clipped from V and 1 base from J, the junction kept 12 bases outside the gene matches. CDR1 is SGHRS and CDR2 is YFSETQ in the germline V gene. Full variable domain (missing parts from reference TRBV5-1 and TRBJ2-5): KAGVTQTPRYLIKTRGQQVTLSCSPISGHRSVSWYQQTPGQGLQFLFEYFSETQRNKGNFPGRFSGRQFSNSRSEMNVSTLELGDSALYLCASSLGASGRVGGQETQYFGPGTRLLVL.

The chain combines TRBV4-2 with TRBJ2-3, with 11 bases identical to TRBD2. The germline V gene has CDR1 LGHNA and CDR2 YNFKEQ. With 8 bases clipped from V and 3 bases from J, the junction kept 4 bases outside the gene matches. This CDR3 is 14 amino acids long. The CDR3 DNA sequence: TGTGCCAGCCAGCTAGCGGGGGGAACAGATACGCAGTATTTT. Translation gives CASQLAGGTDTQYF.

CDR3 coding DNA: TGTGCCACCAGCAGGGGGGGACAGGGAGCCGAGCGGCCCCAGCATTTT. Its protein product is CATSRGGQGAERPQHF. The genes are TRBV15 and TRBJ1-5; TRBD1 matches at 9 bases. The CDR3 runs to 16 residues. Germline V gene sequence: CDR1 LNHNV, CDR2 YYDKDF (reference sequence). The trim removed 3 bases at V and 9 bases at J, leaving 12 bases unmatched.

The table lists this clone with a few counts. The J gene is TRBJ2-3, the V gene TRBV7-2, with D perhaps TRBD2 (5 bases). Germline lookup yields CDR1 SGHTA and CDR2 FQGNSA. The CDR3 totals 15 residues. V lost 4 bases to trimming and J lost 2 bases, with 13 bases between them. Written as DNA, the CDR3 is TGTGCCAGCAGCTCCGGACTCTCAAACACAGATACGCAGTATTTT. It specifies CASSSGLSNTDTQYF.

The chain uses TRBV18 and TRBJ2-7; 7 bases map to TRBD2. The CDR3 has 14 residues. Unmatched junction bases numbered 5, after V lost 4 bases and J lost 2 bases. From germline, CDR1 is KGHSH and CDR2 LQKENI. CDR3 loop: CASSQSGATYEQYF. The CDR3, as DNA: TGTGCCAGCTCACAAAGCGGGGCGACCTACGAGCAGTACTTC. The full variable domain, rest sourced from reference TRBV18 and TRBJ2-7, is NAGVMQNPRHLVRRRGQEARLRCSPMKGHSHVYWYRQLPEEGLKFMVYLQKENIIDESGMPKERFSAEFPKEGPSILRIQQVVRGDSAAYFCASSQSGATYEQYFGPGTRLTVT.

This clone was recorded once. V gene TRBV5-5 combines with J gene TRBJ1-3; TRBD1 is a possible D gene (5 bases). This CDR3 spans 14 amino acids. CDR1 SGHKS and CDR2 YYEKEE come from the germline V gene (reference sequence). Trimming cost V 0 bases and J 3 bases, with 7 bases left between them. DNA for the CDR3: TGTGCCAGCAGCTTGGGGACACTTGGAAACACCATATATTTT. Translation gives CASSLGTLGNTIYF.

This clone has more than one count but fewer than ten. The V and J genes are TRBV2 and TRBJ1-2; D ambiguous. The length of the CDR3 is 11 residues. V was pared by 10 bases and J by 8 bases, with 14 bases between. CDR1 and CDR2 from the germline V gene are SNHLY and FYNNEI. CDR3 region: CATTPWEGYTF. CDR3 nucleotides: TGTGCCACTACCCCTTGGGAGGGCTACACCTTC.

This chain connects TRBV6-5 to TRBJ2-2, with 9 bases fitting TRBD2. The CDR3 has 16 amino acids. Germline loops: CDR1 MNHEY, CDR2 SVGAGI. V was pared by 0 bases and J by 7 bases, with 6 bases of the junction left unmatched. CDR3 in amino acids: CASSYSSGGIGGELFF. DNA of the CDR3: TGTGCCAGCAGTTACTCAAGCGGGGGGATCGGCGGGGAGCTGTTTTTT.